The present T cell receptor (beta chain) was sequenced within a study of radiation and T cells in renal cell carcinoma. Here immunoSEQ multiplex PCR was the method, and the copy in TCRdb shows in-frame clones only, minus some. Of some 150,000 clones in the sample, approximately 91% were seen once. Germline CDR1 SGDLS, CDR2 YYNGEE. V trimming: 9 bases; J trimming: 0 bases; junction bases outside the gene matches: 10. The CDR3 has 16 amino acids. Concerning this clone itself: Its antigen is as yet unknown.

Time point given: baseline pretreatment blood. The treatment is: 15 Gy SBRT to primary tumor, nephrectomy 4 weeks later. Study-wide points: No pretreatment tumor biopsies were available for baseline clonotypes.

The chain combines TRBV9 with TRBJ2-2; 8 bases map to TRBD1. The clonotype comes from a woman in her forties or fifties with renal cell carcinoma. Sequences were derived from blood, sampled from a patient whose treatment included radiotherapy and nephrectomy. In nucleotides, the CDR3 is TGTGCCATTTCGGAACCGGGACAGGCGAACACCGGGGAGCTGTTTTTT. This codes for CAISEPGQANTGELFF.